The next 5 T cell receptor beta chains were all read from a single sample in a study of CD8 T cells in Susac syndrome. Reverse transcription used about 0.5 to 1 ug RNA and random hexamers. MiXCR, applied by TCRdb to the immunoSEQ multiplex PCR reads, yields one record per CDR3 protein. The sample carries over 120,000 distinct CDR3 sequences, about 95% recorded once. Sequenced sample: CD4+ T cells from PBMCs. All receptors derive from a human donor with Susac syndrome.

The chain recombines TRBV24-1 with TRBJ2-2; D perhaps matches TRBD2 (7 bases). Germline loops: CDR1 KGHDR, CDR2 SFDVKD. V dropped 7 bases and J dropped 5 bases, with 16 bases sitting between them. The CDR3 loop spans 15 amino acids. In nucleotides, the CDR3 is TGTGCCACCAGCTCGGGGGGCAGAACGACCGGGGAGCTGTTTTTT. As protein: CATSSGGRTTGELFF.

CDR3 region: CASSLSGLRFYEQYF. The CDR3 nucleotides read TGTGCCAGCAGCTTGAGCGGACTACGCTTCTACGAGCAGTACTTC. The rearrangement links TRBV5-6 to TRBJ2-7; maybe TRBD2 (6 bases). The CDR3 is 15 residues long. Germline CDR1 is SGHDT and CDR2 is YYEEEE. With 1 base removed from V and 3 bases from J, the gap between germline ends came to 14 bases.

This clonotype was seen just once. The CDR3 here is CASSILAPNTGELFF. In DNA, the CDR3 is TGTGCCAGCAGCATTCTAGCTCCCAACACCGGGGAGCTGTTTTTT. The gene calls are TRBV7-2 and TRBJ2-2, with a weak D call TRBD2 (5 bases). V was shortened by 5 bases and J by 2 bases, with 12 bases between the two germline ends. The CDR3 sequence is 15 residues long. Germline values: CDR1 SGHTA, CDR2 FQGNSA.

This chain joins TRBV15 and TRBJ2-2; 7 nucleotides align to TRBD2. From germline, CDR1 is LNHNV and CDR2 YYDKDF (reference sequence). The CDR3 consists of 15 residues. With 9 bases clipped from V and 4 bases from J, the junction kept 11 bases outside the gene matches. CDR3: CATGVSSGFTGELFF. Here the CDR3 DNA reads TGTGCCACAGGCGTGTCTAGCGGTTTCACCGGGGAGCTGTTTTTT.

This chain uses TRBV14 with TRBJ1-1; no clear D. The germline CDR1 and CDR2 sequences are SGHDN and FVKESK. Trimming removed 4 bases at V and 6 bases at J, with 9 bases between. The CDR3 contains 12 residues. The CDR3 coding sequence is TGTGCCAGCAGCCTTCGAACGGCTGAAGCTTTCTTT. This encodes CASSLRTAEAFF.